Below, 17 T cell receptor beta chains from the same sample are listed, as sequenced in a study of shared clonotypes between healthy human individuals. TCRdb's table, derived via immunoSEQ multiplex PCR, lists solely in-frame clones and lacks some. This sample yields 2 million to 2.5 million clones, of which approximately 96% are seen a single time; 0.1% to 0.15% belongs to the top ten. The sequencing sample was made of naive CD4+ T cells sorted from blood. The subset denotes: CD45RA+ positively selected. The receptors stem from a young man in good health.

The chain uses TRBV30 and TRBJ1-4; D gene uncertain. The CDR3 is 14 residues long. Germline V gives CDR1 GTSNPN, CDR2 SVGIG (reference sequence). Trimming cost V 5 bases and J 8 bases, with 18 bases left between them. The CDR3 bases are TGTGCCTGGGGAACCGGGTCTCCCCGAGAAAAACTGTTTTTT. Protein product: CAWGTGSPREKLFF.

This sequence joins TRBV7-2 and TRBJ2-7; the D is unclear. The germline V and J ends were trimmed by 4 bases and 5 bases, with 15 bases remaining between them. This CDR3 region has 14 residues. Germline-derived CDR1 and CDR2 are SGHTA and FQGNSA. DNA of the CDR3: TGTGCCAGCAGCTCCTCGGGCCGCTACGACGAGCAGTACTTC. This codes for CASSSSGRYDEQYF.

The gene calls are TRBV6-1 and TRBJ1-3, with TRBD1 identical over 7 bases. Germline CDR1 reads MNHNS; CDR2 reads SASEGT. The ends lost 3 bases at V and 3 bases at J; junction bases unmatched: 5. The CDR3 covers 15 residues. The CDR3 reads CASSEEGAGGNTIYF. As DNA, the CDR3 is TGTGCCAGCAGTGAGGAGGGGGCAGGTGGAAACACCATATATTTT.

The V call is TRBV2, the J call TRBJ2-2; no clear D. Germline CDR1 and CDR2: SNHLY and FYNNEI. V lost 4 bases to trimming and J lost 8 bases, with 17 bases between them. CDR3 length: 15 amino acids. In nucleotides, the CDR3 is TGTGCCAGCAGTGCCCTACGATCCTCACCAGGGGAGCTGTTTTTT. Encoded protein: CASSALRSSPGELFF.

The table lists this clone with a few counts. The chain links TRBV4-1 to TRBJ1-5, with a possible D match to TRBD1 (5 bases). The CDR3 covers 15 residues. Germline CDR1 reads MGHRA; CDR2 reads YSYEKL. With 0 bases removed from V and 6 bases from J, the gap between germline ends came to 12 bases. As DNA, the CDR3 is TGCGCCAGCAGCCAAGATGGGAGGGGAGTTCAGCCCCAGCATTTT. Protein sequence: CASSQDGRGVQPQHF.

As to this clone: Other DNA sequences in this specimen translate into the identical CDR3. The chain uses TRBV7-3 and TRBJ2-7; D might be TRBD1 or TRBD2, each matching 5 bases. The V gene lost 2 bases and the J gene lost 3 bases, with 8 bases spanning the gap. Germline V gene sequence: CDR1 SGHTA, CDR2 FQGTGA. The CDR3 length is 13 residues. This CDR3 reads CASSLGTGYEQYF. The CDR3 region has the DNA TGTGCCAGCAGCTTAGGGACGGGCTACGAGCAGTACTTC.

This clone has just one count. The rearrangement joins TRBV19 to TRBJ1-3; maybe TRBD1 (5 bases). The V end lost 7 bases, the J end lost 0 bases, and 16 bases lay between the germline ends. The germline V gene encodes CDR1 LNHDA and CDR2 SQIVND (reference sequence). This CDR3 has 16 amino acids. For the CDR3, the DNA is TGTGCCAGTATTTCTCTCGGGGCAGACTCTGGAAACACCATATATTTT. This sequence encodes CASISLGADSGNTIYF.

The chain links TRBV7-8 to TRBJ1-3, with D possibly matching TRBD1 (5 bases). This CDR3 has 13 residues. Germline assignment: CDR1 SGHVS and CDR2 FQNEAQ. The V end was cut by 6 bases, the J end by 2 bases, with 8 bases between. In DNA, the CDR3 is TGTGCCAGCAGGTCAGGGCCTGGAAACACCATATATTTT. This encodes CASRSGPGNTIYF.

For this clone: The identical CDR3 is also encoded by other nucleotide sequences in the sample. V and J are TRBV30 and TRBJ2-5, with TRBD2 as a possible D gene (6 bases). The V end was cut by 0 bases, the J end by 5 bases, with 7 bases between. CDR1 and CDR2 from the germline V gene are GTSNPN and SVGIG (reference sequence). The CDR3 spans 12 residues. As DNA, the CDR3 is TGTGCCTGGAGTGTAGGAGGGGAGACCCAGTACTTC. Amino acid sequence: CAWSVGGETQYF. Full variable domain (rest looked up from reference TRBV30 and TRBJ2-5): SQTIHQWPATLVQPVGSPLSLECTVEGTSNPNLYWYRQAAGRGLQLLFYSVGIGQISSEVPQNLSASRPQDRQFILSSKKLLLSDSGFYLCAWSVGGETQYFGPGTRLLVL.

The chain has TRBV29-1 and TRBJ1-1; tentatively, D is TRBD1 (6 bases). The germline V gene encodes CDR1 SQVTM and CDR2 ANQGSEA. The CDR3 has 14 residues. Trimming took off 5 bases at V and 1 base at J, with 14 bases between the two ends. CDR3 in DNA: TGCAGCGTTAACGTTCAGGGGCGGAACACTGAAGCTTTCTTT. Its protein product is CSVNVQGRNTEAFF. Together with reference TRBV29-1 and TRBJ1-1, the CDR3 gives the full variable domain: SAVISQKPSRDICQRGTSLTIQCQVDSQVTMMFWYRQQPGQSLTLIATANQGSEATYESGFVIDKFPISRPNLTFSTLTVSNMSPEDSSIYLCSVNVQGRNTEAFFGQGTRLTVV.

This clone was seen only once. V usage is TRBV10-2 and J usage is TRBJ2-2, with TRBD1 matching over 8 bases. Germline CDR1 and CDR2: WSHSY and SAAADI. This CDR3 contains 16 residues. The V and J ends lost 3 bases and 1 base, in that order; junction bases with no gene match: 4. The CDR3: CASSEPGQGNTGELFF. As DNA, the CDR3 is TGCGCCAGCAGTGAACCCGGACAGGGGAACACCGGGGAGCTGTTTTTT.

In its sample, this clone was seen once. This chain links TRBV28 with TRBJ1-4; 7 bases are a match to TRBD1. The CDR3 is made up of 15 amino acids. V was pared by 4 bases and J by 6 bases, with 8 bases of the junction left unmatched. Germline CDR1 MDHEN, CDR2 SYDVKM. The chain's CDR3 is CASSSLGGGDEKLFF. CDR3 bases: TGTGCCAGCAGTTCTCTGGGAGGGGGCGATGAAAAACTGTTTTTT.

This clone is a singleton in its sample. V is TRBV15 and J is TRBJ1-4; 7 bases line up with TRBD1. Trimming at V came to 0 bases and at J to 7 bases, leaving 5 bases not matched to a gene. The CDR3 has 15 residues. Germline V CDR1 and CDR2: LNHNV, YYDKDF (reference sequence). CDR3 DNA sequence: TGTGCCACCAGCAGAGACGACAGGGCAGCTGAAAAACTGTTTTTT. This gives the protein CATSRDDRAAEKLFF.

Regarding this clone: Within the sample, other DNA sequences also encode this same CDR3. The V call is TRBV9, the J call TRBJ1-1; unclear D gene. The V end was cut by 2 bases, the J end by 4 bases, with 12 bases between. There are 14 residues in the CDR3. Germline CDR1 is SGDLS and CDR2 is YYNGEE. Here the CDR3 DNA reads TGTGCCAGCAGCGTCGGAGGGCTAGGCACTGAAGCTTTCTTT. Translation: CASSVGGLGTEAFF. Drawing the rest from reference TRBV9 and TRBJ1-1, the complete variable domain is DSGVTQTPKHLITATGQRVTLRCSPRSGDLSVYWYQQSLDQGLQFLIQYYNGEERAKGNILERFSAQQFPDLHSELNLSSLELGDSALYFCASSVGGLGTEAFFGQGTRLTVV.

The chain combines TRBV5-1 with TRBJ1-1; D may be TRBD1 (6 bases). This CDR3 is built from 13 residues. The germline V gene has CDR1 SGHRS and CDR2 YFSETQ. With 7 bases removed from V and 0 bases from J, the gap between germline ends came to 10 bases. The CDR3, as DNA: TGCGCCAGCGCGGGACATCTGAACACTGAAGCTTTCTTT. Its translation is CASAGHLNTEAFF.

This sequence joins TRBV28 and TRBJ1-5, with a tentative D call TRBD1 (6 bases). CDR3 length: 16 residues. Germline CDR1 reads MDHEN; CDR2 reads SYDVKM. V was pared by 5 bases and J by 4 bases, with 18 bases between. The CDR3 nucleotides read TGTGCCAGCAGTCTAGGGACAACCCCCGGGAATCAGCCCCAGCATTTT. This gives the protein CASSLGTTPGNQPQHF. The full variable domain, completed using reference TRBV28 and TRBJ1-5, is DVKVTQSSRYLVKRTGEKVFLECVQDMDHENMFWYRQDPGLGLRLIYFSYDVKMKEKGDIPEGYSVSREKKERFSLILESASTNQTSMYLCASSLGTTPGNQPQHFGDGTRLSIL.

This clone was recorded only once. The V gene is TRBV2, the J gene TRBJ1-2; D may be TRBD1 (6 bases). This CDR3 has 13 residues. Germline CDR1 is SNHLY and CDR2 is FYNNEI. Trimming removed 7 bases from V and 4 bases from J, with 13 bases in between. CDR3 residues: CASNLQGPYGYTF. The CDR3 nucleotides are TGTGCCAGCAACCTACAGGGCCCCTATGGCTACACCTTC. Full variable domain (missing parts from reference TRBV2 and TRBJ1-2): EPEVTQTPSHQVTQMGQEVILRCVPISNHLYFYWYRQILGQKVEFLVSFYNNEISEKSEIFDDQFSVERPDGSNFTLKIRSTKLEDSAMYFCASNLQGPYGYTFGSGTRLTVV.